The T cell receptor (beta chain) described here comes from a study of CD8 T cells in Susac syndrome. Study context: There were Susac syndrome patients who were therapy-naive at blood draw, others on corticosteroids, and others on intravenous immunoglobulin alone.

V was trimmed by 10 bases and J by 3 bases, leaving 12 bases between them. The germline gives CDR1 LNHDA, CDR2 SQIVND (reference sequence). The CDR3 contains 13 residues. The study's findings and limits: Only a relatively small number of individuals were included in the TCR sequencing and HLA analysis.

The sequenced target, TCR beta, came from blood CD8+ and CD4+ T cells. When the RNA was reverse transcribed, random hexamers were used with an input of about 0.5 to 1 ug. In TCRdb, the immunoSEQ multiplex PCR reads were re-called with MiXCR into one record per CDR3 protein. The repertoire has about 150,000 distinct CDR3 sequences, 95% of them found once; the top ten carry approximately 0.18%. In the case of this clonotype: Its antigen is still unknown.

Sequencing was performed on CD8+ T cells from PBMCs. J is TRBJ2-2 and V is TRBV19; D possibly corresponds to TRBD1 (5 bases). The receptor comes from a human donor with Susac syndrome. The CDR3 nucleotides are TGTGCCACTCAGGGTCAGGACACCGGGGAGCTGTTTTTT. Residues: CATQGQDTGELFF.